Listed below are T cell receptor beta chains from one sample, sequenced in a study of lymphopenia after photon versus proton radiotherapy. Some clones are missing from TCRdb's copy, which holds only in-frame ones; the method was immunoSEQ multiplex PCR. The profile shows approximately 66,000 clones, 86% of them singletons. The specimen was peripheral blood, collected from a patient treated with photon-based radiotherapy. These receptors all come from a man aged 40-49 years with gastric cancer. The CDR3 runs from the conserved cysteine through the conserved F or W. The D gene is left open where the match is weak. Rows give clone size only sometimes, using once, few, many, or a class for an expanded clone.

TRBV14	NA	TRBJ1-2	NA	TGTGCCAGCAGCCAAGATGGTGGCTACACCTTC	CASSQDGGYTF
TRBV19	NA	TRBJ2-7	NA	TGTGCCAGTAGCACCTCGGGACCGGCGGGGCGCGAGCAGTACTTC	CASSTSGPAGREQYF
TRBV7-9	TRBD1	TRBJ2-1	NA	TGTGCCAGCAGCCCCCAAGGGACAGCCTCCTACAATGAGCAGTTCTTC	CASSPQGTASYNEQFF
TRBV7-2	NA	TRBJ1-1	NA	TGTGCCAGCAGTTACGTGGGGGGACGAGCTTTCTTT	CASSYVGGRAFF
TRBV21-1	NA	TRBJ2-2	NA	TGTGCCAGCACCACGGGACTAGCGGGGGGGCCGTACACCGGGGAGCTGTTTTTT	CASTTGLAGGPYTGELFF
TRBV9	NA	TRBJ2-5	few	TGTGCCAGCAGCGTAGACGTCTCAGAGACCCAGTACTTC	CASSVDVSETQYF
TRBV5-1	NA	TRBJ2-1	NA	TGCGCCAGCAGCTTTCGAGCGGACAATTCCTACAATGAGCAGTTCTTC	CASSFRADNSYNEQFF
TRBV19	NA	TRBJ1-1	NA	TGTGCCAGTAGTGGGCGAGGTGGGGGGCGAAACCGAGCTTTCTTT	CASSGRGGGRNRAFF
TRBV11-2	NA	TRBJ2-3	once	TGTGCCAGCAGCCCCGAAGGGGCAGATACGCAGTATTTT	CASSPEGADTQYF
TRBV5-6	NA	TRBJ1-3	NA	TGTGCCAGCAGCTTGGCGGGGCCGAACTCTGGAAACACCATATATTTT	CASSLAGPNSGNTIYF
TRBV4-2	NA	TRBJ2-3	NA	TGTGCCAGCAGCCAACCGGGCACAGATACGCAGTATTTT	CASSQPGTDTQYF
TRBV29-1	TRBD2	TRBJ2-7	NA	TGCAGCGTGGGCGGGGGTCTCGACGAGCAGTACTTC	CSVGGGLDEQYF
TRBV27	NA	TRBJ1-5	NA	TGTGCCAGCAGTTTATCGGCCCTACAAAAACGGGGGGATCAGCCCCAGCATTTT	CASSLSALQKRGDQPQHF
TRBV5-1	NA	TRBJ2-6	NA	TGCGCCAGCAGCTTGGAGGCAGGGGCTGGGGCCAACGTCCTGACTTTC	CASSLEAGAGANVLTF
TRBV4-3	NA	TRBJ1-5	NA	TGCGCCAGCAGCCAAGAATCGAACCTCAATCAGCCCCAGCATTTT	CASSQESNLNQPQHF
TRBV6-5	NA	TRBJ2-3	once	TGTGCCAGCAGTTACGAGGGCAGTACGCAGTATTTT	CASSYEGSTQYF
TRBV12-5	NA	TRBJ2-7	once	TGTGCTAGTACGTCCGGCTACGAGCAGTACTTC	CASTSGYEQYF
TRBV18	TRBD2	TRBJ2-2	NA	TGTGCCAGCCCTCGGGAGGGGAAGACCGGGGAGCTGTTTTTT	CASPREGKTGELFF
TRBV5-1	NA	TRBJ2-7	NA	TGCGCCAGCAAAGCTACCCCGAACCTCTACGAGCAGTACTTC	CASKATPNLYEQYF
TRBV12-5	NA	TRBJ1-5	NA	TGTGCTAGTGGACCGGGGAGCAATCAGCCCCAGCATTTT	CASGPGSNQPQHF
TRBV6-6	NA	TRBJ1-1	NA	TGTGCCAGCAGCCTCCGAACAGGGCAAGCTTTCTTT	CASSLRTGQAFF
TRBV30	NA	TRBJ1-2	once	TGTGCCTGGAGTGTCGGAGGGGCCAGTGGCTACACCTTC	CAWSVGGASGYTF
TRBV6-5	TRBD1	TRBJ1-5	few	TGTGCCAGCAGTCGGACAGGGAATCAGCCCCAGCATTTT	CASSRTGNQPQHF
TRBV18	NA	TRBJ1-1	NA	TGTGCCAGCTCAGGCAACAGGGACACTGAAGCTTTCTTT	CASSGNRDTEAFF
TRBV5-4	TRBD1	TRBJ2-7	once	TGTGCCAGCAGCAAGACAGGGATTGGCTACGAGCAGTACTTC	CASSKTGIGYEQYF
TRBV6-1	TRBD1	TRBJ2-7	NA	TGTGCCAGCAGTACCGACAGGGGGCGAACGGACGAGCAGTACTTC	CASSTDRGRTDEQYF
TRBV19	TRBD2	TRBJ2-1	NA	TGTGCCAGTAGTGAAGACGAGCGGGGTGGTGAGCAGTTCTTC	CASSEDERGGEQFF
TRBV4-1	NA	TRBJ1-2	NA	TGCGCCAGCAGCCAAGGAAGGGGGGGGTCCTATGGCTACACCTTC	CASSQGRGGSYGYTF
TRBV4-1	NA	TRBJ2-7	NA	TGCGCCAGCAGCCAAGCTCAGGGTCGGTACGAGCAGTACTTC	CASSQAQGRYEQYF
TRBV5-4	NA	TRBJ1-4	NA	TGTGCCAGCAGCTCGGACGGGAGGGGCAATGAAAAACTGTTTTTT	CASSSDGRGNEKLFF
TRBV11-2	NA	TRBJ1-2	NA	TGTGCCAGCAGTACGGACGGGACCTATGGCTACACCTTC	CASSTDGTYGYTF
TRBV4-3	NA	TRBJ1-2	NA	TGCGCCAGCAGCCAAGGGGCGGGGGCAAACTATGGCTACACCTTC	CASSQGAGANYGYTF
TRBV7-2	NA	TRBJ2-7	NA	TGTGCCAGCAGCTTAGACGGGGGACACGAGCAGTACTTC	CASSLDGGHEQYF
TRBV10-2	NA	TRBJ1-1	NA	TGCGCCAGCAGCCCTCAGGGGCAGAGTGAAGCTTTCTTT	CASSPQGQSEAFF
TRBV5-1	NA	TRBJ2-7	NA	TGCGCCAGCAGCTTGGGGGGTGGTTACGAGCAGTACTTC	CASSLGGGYEQYF
TRBV5-1	NA	TRBJ1-1	NA	TGCGCCAGCAGCCGGGACGGACACAACATTAACACTGAAGCTTTCTTT	CASSRDGHNINTEAFF
TRBV19	NA	TRBJ2-1	NA	TGTGCCAGTGGGGATGAGCAGTTCTTC	CASGDEQFF
TRBV14	NA	TRBJ1-2	NA	TGTGCCAGCAGCTCAAGACCCGCTTATGGCTACACCTTC	CASSSRPAYGYTF
TRBV5-1	NA	TRBJ2-7	once	TGCGCCAGCAGCTTGGGTTCAGGTTCCACCTATTCCTACGAGCAGTACTTC	CASSLGSGSTYSYEQYF
TRBV6-5	TRBD2	TRBJ2-2	NA	TGTGCCAGCAGTTACCGCGCTAGCGGGGGGCCCGGGGAGCTGTTTTTT	CASSYRASGGPGELFF
TRBV29-1	TRBD2	TRBJ2-7	NA	TGCAGCGTTGAAGACCTAGCGGGGTCCTACGAGCAGTACTTC	CSVEDLAGSYEQYF
TRBV6-5	TRBD1	TRBJ2-3	NA	TGTGCCAGCAGTTACGGGGGACAGCGCACAGATACGCAGTATTTT	CASSYGGQRTDTQYF
TRBV5-6	TRBD1	TRBJ1-1	NA	TGTGCCAGCAATACAATGGGGGGAGGACAGGCTGAAGCTTTCTTT	CASNTMGGGQAEAFF
TRBV7-6	TRBD2	TRBJ2-5	NA	TGTGCCAGCAGCTTAGGGGCCCAGAGCGGGGACTCTTACTTC	CASSLGAQSGDSYF
TRBV9	NA	TRBJ1-5	NA	TGTGCCAGCAGCCAAGGGAAGTATAGCAATCAGCCCCAGCATTTT	CASSQGKYSNQPQHF
TRBV10-3	TRBD2	TRBJ2-5	NA	TGTGCCATCAGCCCCGGACTAGCGGGGGGCCAAGAGACCCAGTACTTC	CAISPGLAGGQETQYF
TRBV5-1	NA	TRBJ1-6	NA	TGCGCCAGCAGCTTGGGGGGGGGTTCACCCCTCCACTTT	CASSLGGGSPLHF
TRBV7-8	NA	TRBJ2-5	NA	TGTGCCAGCAGCTTACCCCCCGGGACCCAGTACTTC	CASSLPPGTQYF
TRBV27	NA	TRBJ1-5	NA	TGTGCCAGCTCGTCGGTGAGCGGGAATCAGCCCCAGCATTTT	CASSSVSGNQPQHF
TRBV5-6	NA	TRBJ2-3	once	TGTGCCAGCAGCTTCCAGGGGAGCCCAGATACGCAGTATTTT	CASSFQGSPDTQYF
TRBV9	TRBD1	TRBJ1-1	NA	TGTGCCAGCAGTCCAACAGGAGGGACAGGGAACACTGAAGCTTTCTTT	CASSPTGGTGNTEAFF
TRBV2	NA	TRBJ1-1	once	TGTGCCAGCGGGGAAGCAGGGTTTGAGGTGAATGAAGCTTTCTTT	CASGEAGFEVNEAFF
TRBV10-3	NA	TRBJ2-7	NA	TGTGCCATGCACGGGCAGCCAGGTGACGAGCAGTACTTC	CAMHGQPGDEQYF
TRBV7-2	NA	TRBJ2-2	NA	TGTGCCAGCAGCTTAGCTTCCGGGAGAAACACCGGGGAGCTGTTTTTT	CASSLASGRNTGELFF